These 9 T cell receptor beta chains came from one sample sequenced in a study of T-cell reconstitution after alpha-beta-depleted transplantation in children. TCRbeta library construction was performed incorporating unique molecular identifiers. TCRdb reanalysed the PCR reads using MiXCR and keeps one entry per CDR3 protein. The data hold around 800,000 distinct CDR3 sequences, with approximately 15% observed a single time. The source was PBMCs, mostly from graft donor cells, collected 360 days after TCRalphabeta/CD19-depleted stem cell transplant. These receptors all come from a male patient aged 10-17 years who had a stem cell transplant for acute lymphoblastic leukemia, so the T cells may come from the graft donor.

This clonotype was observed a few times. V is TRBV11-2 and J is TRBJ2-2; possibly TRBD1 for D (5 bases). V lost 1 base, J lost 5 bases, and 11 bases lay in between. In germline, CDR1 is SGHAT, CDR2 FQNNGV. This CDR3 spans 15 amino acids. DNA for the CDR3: TGTGCCAGCAGCTTAGGGGGCTGGGGAACCGGGGAGCTGTTTTTT. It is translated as CASSLGGWGTGELFF.

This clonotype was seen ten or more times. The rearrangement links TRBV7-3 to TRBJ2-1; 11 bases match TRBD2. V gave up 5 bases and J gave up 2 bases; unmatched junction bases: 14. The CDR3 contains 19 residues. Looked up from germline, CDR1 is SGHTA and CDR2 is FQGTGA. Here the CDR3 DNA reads TGTGCCAGCAGCCCAAGGGGGCTAGCGGGAGGCATTACCTACAATGAGCAGTTCTTC. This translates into CASSPRGLAGGITYNEQFF.

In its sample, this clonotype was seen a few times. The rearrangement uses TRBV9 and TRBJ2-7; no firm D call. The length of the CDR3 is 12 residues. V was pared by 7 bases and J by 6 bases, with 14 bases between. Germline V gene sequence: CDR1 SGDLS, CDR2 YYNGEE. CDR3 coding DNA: TGTGCCAGCGGCCGATTCGTCGGCGAGCAGTACTTC. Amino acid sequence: CASGRFVGEQYF.

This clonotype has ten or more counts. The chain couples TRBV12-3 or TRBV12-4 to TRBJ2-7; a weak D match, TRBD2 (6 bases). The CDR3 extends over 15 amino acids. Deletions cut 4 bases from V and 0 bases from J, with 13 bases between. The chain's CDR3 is CASSSPAGSSYEQYF. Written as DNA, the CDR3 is TGTGCCAGCAGTTCCCCGGCGGGAAGCTCCTACGAGCAGTACTTC.

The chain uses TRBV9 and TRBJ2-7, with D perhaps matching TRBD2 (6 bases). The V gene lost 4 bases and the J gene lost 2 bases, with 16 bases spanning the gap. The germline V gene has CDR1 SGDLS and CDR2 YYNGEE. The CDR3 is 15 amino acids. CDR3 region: CASSPAGRSPYEQYF. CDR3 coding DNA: TGTGCCAGCAGCCCTGCGGGGAGGAGTCCCTACGAGCAGTACTTC.

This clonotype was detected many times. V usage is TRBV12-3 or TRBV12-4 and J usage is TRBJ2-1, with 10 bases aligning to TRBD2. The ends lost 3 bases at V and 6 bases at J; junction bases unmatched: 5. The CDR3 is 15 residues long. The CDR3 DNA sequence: TGTGCCAGCAGTTTCGGGCTAGCGGGAGCCAATGAGCAGTTCTTC. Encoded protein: CASSFGLAGANEQFF.

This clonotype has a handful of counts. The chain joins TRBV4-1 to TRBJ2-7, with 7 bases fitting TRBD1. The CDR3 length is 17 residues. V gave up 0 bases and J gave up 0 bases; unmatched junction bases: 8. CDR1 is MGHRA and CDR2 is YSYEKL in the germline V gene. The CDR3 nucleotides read TGCGCCAGCAGCCAAGATATGGGACAGACCTTCTCCTACGAGCAGTACTTC. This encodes CASSQDMGQTFSYEQYF.

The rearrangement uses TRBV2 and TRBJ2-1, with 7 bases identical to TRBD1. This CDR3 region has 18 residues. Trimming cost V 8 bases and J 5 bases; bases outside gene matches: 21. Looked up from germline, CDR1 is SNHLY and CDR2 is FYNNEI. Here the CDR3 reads CASARNLRRTGPHNEQFF. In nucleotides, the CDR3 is TGTGCCAGCGCCAGAAATCTCAGGCGGACAGGTCCCCACAATGAGCAGTTCTTC.

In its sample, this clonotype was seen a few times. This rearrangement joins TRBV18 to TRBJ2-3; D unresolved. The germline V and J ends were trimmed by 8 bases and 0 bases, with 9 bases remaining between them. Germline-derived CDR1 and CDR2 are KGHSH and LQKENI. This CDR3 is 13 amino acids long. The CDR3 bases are TGTGCCAGCGGAGACTCTAGCACAGATACGCAGTATTTT. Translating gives CASGDSSTDTQYF. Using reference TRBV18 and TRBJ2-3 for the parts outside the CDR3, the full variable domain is NAGVMQNPRHLVRRRGQEARLRCSPMKGHSHVYWYRQLPEEGLKFMVYLQKENIIDESGMPKERFSAEFPKEGPSILRIQQVVRGDSAAYFCASGDSSTDTQYFGPGTRLTVL.